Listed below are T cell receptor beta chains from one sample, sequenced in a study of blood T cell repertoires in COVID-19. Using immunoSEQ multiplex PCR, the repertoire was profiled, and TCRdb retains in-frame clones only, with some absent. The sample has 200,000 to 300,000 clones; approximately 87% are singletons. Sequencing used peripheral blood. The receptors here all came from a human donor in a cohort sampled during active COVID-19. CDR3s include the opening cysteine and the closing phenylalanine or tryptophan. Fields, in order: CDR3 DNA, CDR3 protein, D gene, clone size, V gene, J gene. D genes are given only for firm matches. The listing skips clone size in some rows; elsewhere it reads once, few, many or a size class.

DNA: TGCGCCAGCAGCTACCAGGGGGCGCAGGGGAATGAGCAGTTCTTC
CDR3: CASSYQGAQGNEQFF
D: TRBD1
size: .
V: TRBV5-1
J: TRBJ2-1

DNA: TGCGCCAGCAGCTCTGGTGGTACAACCTACGAGCAGTACTTC
CDR3: CASSSGGTTYEQYF
D: .
size: .
V: TRBV5-1
J: TRBJ2-7

DNA: TGTGCCAGCAGCCAAGGGACAGGGTGGACAGATACGCAGTATTTT
CDR3: CASSQGTGWTDTQYF
D: TRBD1
size: .
V: TRBV3-1/TRBV3-2
J: TRBJ2-3

DNA: TGTGCCAGCAGCCCGGCAATGGGGCGGGCCAAAAACATTCAGTACTTC
CDR3: CASSPAMGRAKNIQYF
D: .
size: .
V: TRBV7-2
J: TRBJ2-4

DNA: TGCGCCAGCAGCCCAGGACAGGGGGCTACCTACGAGCAGTACTTC
CDR3: CASSPGQGATYEQYF
D: TRBD1
size: .
V: TRBV5-1
J: TRBJ2-7

DNA: TGTGCCACTCGGGACAGCAGAACCTACGAGCAGTACTTC
CDR3: CATRDSRTYEQYF
D: TRBD1
size: .
V: TRBV19
J: TRBJ2-7

DNA: TGTGCCAGCAGGATAGGGACAGGGGGGAATGTTTTCGCTGAAGCTTTCTTT
CDR3: CASRIGTGGNVFAEAFF
D: TRBD1
size: .
V: TRBV5-4
J: TRBJ1-1

DNA: TGTGCCAGCTCACGAGACTTAAACACCGGGGAGCTGTTTTTT
CDR3: CASSRDLNTGELFF
D: .
size: once
V: TRBV18
J: TRBJ2-2

DNA: TGTGCCAGCAGCCTAATGGGACAGTCGAACACCGGGGAGCTGTTTTTT
CDR3: CASSLMGQSNTGELFF
D: TRBD1
size: .
V: TRBV7-9
J: TRBJ2-2

DNA: TGTGCCAGCAGCTTAGGCAGATTGAACACTGAAGCTTTCTTT
CDR3: CASSLGRLNTEAFF
D: .
size: .
V: TRBV7-2
J: TRBJ1-1

DNA: TGCGCCAGCAGCTGGTCTAGCGGGGGGGCCGCCTACAATGAGCAGTTCTTC
CDR3: CASSWSSGGAAYNEQFF
D: TRBD2
size: .
V: TRBV5-1
J: TRBJ2-1

DNA: TGTGCCATCAGTGAGTCTGCTCGGACAGGGGCTCAGCAGCCCCAGCATTTT
CDR3: CAISESARTGAQQPQHF
D: TRBD1
size: .
V: TRBV10-3
J: TRBJ1-5

DNA: TGCAGCGTTAGGGAACCGGGACAGCTTTGTTACGAGCAGTACTTC
CDR3: CSVREPGQLCYEQYF
D: TRBD1
size: .
V: TRBV29-1
J: TRBJ2-7

DNA: TGTGCCAGCAGCCCCCGAACTGTGAGGACAGTCCACTACGAGCAGTACTTC
CDR3: CASSPRTVRTVHYEQYF
D: .
size: .
V: TRBV7-3
J: TRBJ2-7

DNA: TGTGCCAGCAGCTTGGGGGCCCGGAATGAGCAGTTCTTC
CDR3: CASSLGARNEQFF
D: .
size: .
V: TRBV11-3
J: TRBJ2-1

DNA: TGTGCCAGCTCCCCTGGACAGCTAACCGGGGAGCTGTTTTTT
CDR3: CASSPGQLTGELFF
D: .
size: once
V: TRBV18
J: TRBJ2-2

DNA: TGCAGTGCTAGTAGGGACAGGGGTCATAATTCACCCCTCCACTTT
CDR3: CSASRDRGHNSPLHF
D: TRBD1
size: .
V: TRBV20-1
J: TRBJ1-6

DNA: TGTGCCAGCAGTTACTCGAGCACCTTGAACACTGAAGCTTTCTTT
CDR3: CASSYSSTLNTEAFF
D: .
size: once
V: TRBV6-5
J: TRBJ1-1

DNA: TGTGCCAGCAGTTCAAAGGTACAGGGAGTAAGGCCTGGGGCCAACGTCCTGACTTTC
CDR3: CASSSKVQGVRPGANVLTF
D: .
size: .
V: TRBV27
J: TRBJ2-6

DNA: TGTGCCAGCAGCTTAGTCCCTGCAACTAATGAAAAACTGTTTTTT
CDR3: CASSLVPATNEKLFF
D: .
size: .
V: TRBV7-2
J: TRBJ1-4

DNA: TGTGCCAGCAGTCTGACAGGCTTGAAAAACATTCAGTACTTC
CDR3: CASSLTGLKNIQYF
D: .
size: .
V: TRBV28
J: TRBJ2-4

DNA: TGTGCCAGCAGCTTAGATGGGTCCAAGCGGGGAACCCTCTATGGCTACACCTTC
CDR3: CASSLDGSKRGTLYGYTF
D: .
size: .
V: TRBV7-2
J: TRBJ1-2

DNA: TGTGCCAGCAGTCTAACTCCTGGGACAGGGGAAGGCACAGATACGCAGTATTTT
CDR3: CASSLTPGTGEGTDTQYF
D: TRBD1
size: .
V: TRBV28
J: TRBJ2-3

DNA: TGTGCCATCAGACAGGACAGGGGTATCACTGAAGCTTTCTTT
CDR3: CAIRQDRGITEAFF
D: TRBD1
size: .
V: TRBV10-3
J: TRBJ1-1

DNA: TGTGCCACCAGCTTAAATGAAAAACTGTTTTTT
CDR3: CATSLNEKLFF
D: .
size: .
V: TRBV15
J: TRBJ1-4

DNA: TGTGCCAGCAGCTTAGCGGGGACAGGGTTTGGCTACACCTTC
CDR3: CASSLAGTGFGYTF
D: TRBD1
size: .
V: TRBV7-9
J: TRBJ1-2

DNA: TGTGCCAGCAGCGAAGGTGTCTGGGCAGGACTACACGAGCAGTACTTC
CDR3: CASSEGVWAGLHEQYF
D: .
size: .
V: TRBV2
J: TRBJ2-7

DNA: TGTGCCAGCAGCTTAGCGGGAGATATCGGCCCAGATACGCAGTATTTT
CDR3: CASSLAGDIGPDTQYF
D: TRBD2
size: .
V: TRBV5-8
J: TRBJ2-3

DNA: TGTGCCAGCAGTGAAGTATCGACAGGTGGAGAGACCCAGTACTTC
CDR3: CASSEVSTGGETQYF
D: .
size: .
V: TRBV6-1
J: TRBJ2-5

DNA: TGTGCCAGCAGCGCTGGACAGGGGGCGAATCAGCCCCAGCATTTT
CDR3: CASSAGQGANQPQHF
D: TRBD1
size: .
V: TRBV7-9
J: TRBJ1-5

DNA: TGTGCCAGCAGTGAAGTTGGACTCCTCAAGCCCGAGCAGTACTTC
CDR3: CASSEVGLLKPEQYF
D: .
size: .
V: TRBV6-1
J: TRBJ2-7

DNA: TGCAGCGTGGGACAGGGGTCATTCACAGATACGCAGTATTTT
CDR3: CSVGQGSFTDTQYF
D: TRBD1
size: .
V: TRBV29-1
J: TRBJ2-3

DNA: TGTGCCAGCAGCTCCTTCCCGGGAGGGAGAACCGGGGAGCTGTTTTTT
CDR3: CASSSFPGGRTGELFF
D: TRBD2
size: .
V: TRBV11-2
J: TRBJ2-2

DNA: TGTGCCAGCAGTCCGAGTGGGGCTAGCGGGAACAATGAGCAGTTCTTC
CDR3: CASSPSGASGNNEQFF
D: TRBD2
size: .
V: TRBV27
J: TRBJ2-1

DNA: TGTGCCAGCAGTCCAGGACAGGGGGCTACCTCTGGAAACACCATATATTTT
CDR3: CASSPGQGATSGNTIYF
D: TRBD1
size: .
V: TRBV28
J: TRBJ1-3

DNA: TGTGCCAGCAGCCTCCCTGCAGGGCAGTCCCCTCGCGAGCAGTACTTC
CDR3: CASSLPAGQSPREQYF
D: .
size: .
V: TRBV5-6
J: TRBJ2-7

DNA: TGTGCCAGCAGCAAAGTTGGGCAGCAAGAGACCCAGTACTTC
CDR3: CASSKVGQQETQYF
D: .
size: .
V: TRBV21-1
J: TRBJ2-5

DNA: TGCGCCAGCAGCCAAGGTGATGCGGGGAGGCTAATAACCTACGAGCAGTACTTC
CDR3: CASSQGDAGRLITYEQYF
D: .
size: .
V: TRBV4-1
J: TRBJ2-7

DNA: TGTGCCAGCAGCGCGGGATCGGGATACGAGCAGTACTTC
CDR3: CASSAGSGYEQYF
D: .
size: .
V: TRBV9
J: TRBJ2-7

DNA: TGTGCCAGCAGCCCAGACAGGACTTATGGCTACACCTTC
CDR3: CASSPDRTYGYTF
D: .
size: few
V: TRBV14
J: TRBJ1-2

DNA: TGCGCCAGCAGCCGGTCAGGGGTAAATCAGCCCCAGCATTTT
CDR3: CASSRSGVNQPQHF
D: .
size: .
V: TRBV10-1
J: TRBJ1-5

DNA: TGTGCCAGCAGCTTAGGCCCCACCCCCGAGACTGAAGCTTTCTTT
CDR3: CASSLGPTPETEAFF
D: .
size: once
V: TRBV7-6
J: TRBJ1-1

DNA: TGTGCCAGCAGCCCTCAAAGGACAGGGGCCGGGGAGCTGTTTTTT
CDR3: CASSPQRTGAGELFF
D: TRBD1
size: .
V: TRBV7-2
J: TRBJ2-2

DNA: TGTGCCAGCAGCCACCACGGGACAGGGGACAATTCACCCCTCCACTTT
CDR3: CASSHHGTGDNSPLHF
D: TRBD1
size: .
V: TRBV3-1/TRBV3-2
J: TRBJ1-6

DNA: TGTGCCAGCAGCCCCTACCAGCGGGAGGATGAGCAGTTCTTC
CDR3: CASSPYQREDEQFF
D: TRBD2
size: .
V: TRBV3-1/TRBV3-2
J: TRBJ2-1

DNA: TGTGCCAGCAGCCGGGCTGACAGGGACACTGAAGCTTTCTTT
CDR3: CASSRADRDTEAFF
D: TRBD1
size: .
V: TRBV7-9
J: TRBJ1-1

DNA: TGTGCTAGTGTGCAACCGGGACTAGCTTCGAATGAGCAGTTCTTC
CDR3: CASVQPGLASNEQFF
D: TRBD2
size: few
V: TRBV12-5
J: TRBJ2-1

DNA: TGTGCCAGCAGCTTCGTGGCGGGTGGTGGAGAGACCCAGTACTTC
CDR3: CASSFVAGGGETQYF
D: .
size: .
V: TRBV7-8
J: TRBJ2-5